Each of the 26 T cell receptor beta chains below was sequenced from the same sample in a study of cytomegalovirus exposure and HLA in healthy donors. With 60 Vbeta and 13 Jbeta primers, the PCR was carried out. Libraries were prepared by immunoSEQ multiplex PCR; TCRdb keeps only in-frame clonotypes and omits some of them. The sample shows about 110,000 clones, about 61% of them seen only once. Material for sequencing was PBMCs. Receptor source: a woman in her twenties or thirties in good health and CMV-seronegative.

V gene TRBV6-1 combines with J gene TRBJ1-2; D not certain. The germline CDR1 and CDR2 sequences are MNHNS and SASEGT. V was shortened by 5 bases and J by 5 bases, with 9 bases between the two germline ends. The CDR3 consists of 12 residues. The CDR3 reads CASSQRLYGYTF. CDR3 in DNA: TGTGCCAGCAGTCAGAGACTTTATGGCTACACCTTC.

V and J are TRBV28 and TRBJ1-2; 9 positions agree with TRBD1. The V gene's germline CDR1 is MDHEN and CDR2 SYDVKM. This CDR3 is built from 15 residues. V lost 6 bases to trimming and J lost 5 bases; unmatched junction nucleotides: 10. The CDR3, as DNA: TGTGCCAGCAGCCCCCCTGGACAGGGGATATATGGCTACACCTTC. Translation gives CASSPPGQGIYGYTF.

The chain links TRBV6-5 to TRBJ1-2, with 7 bases identical to TRBD1. Germline V gene lookup returns CDR1 MNHEY and CDR2 SVGAGI. Losses at the gene ends were 2 bases for V and 6 bases for J; bases not matched to a gene: 9. The CDR3 loop spans 15 amino acids. CDR3 sequence: CASSYGGGGEDGYTF. CDR3 DNA sequence: TGTGCCAGCAGTTACGGAGGGGGCGGCGAGGATGGCTACACCTTC.

The J gene is TRBJ2-7, the V gene TRBV15, with TRBD1 identical over 8 bases. The CDR3 extends over 16 amino acids. V shed 1 base and J 0 bases; nucleotides not matched to a gene: 5. Germline values: CDR1 LNHNV, CDR2 YYDKDF (reference sequence). CDR3 coding DNA: TGTGCCACCAGCAGAGTTCAGGGGGCCAGCTCCTACGAGCAGTACTTC. This encodes CATSRVQGASSYEQYF.

The chain is built from TRBV28 and TRBJ1-4, with D perhaps matching TRBD1 (5 bases). The V and J ends lost 6 bases and 5 bases respectively, with 7 bases between them. Per the germline V gene, CDR1 is MDHEN and CDR2 is SYDVKM. The CDR3 loop spans 12 amino acids. The CDR3 here is CASRKGNEKLFF. The CDR3, as DNA: TGTGCCAGCAGAAAGGGGAATGAAAAACTGTTTTTT.

This clone was counted only a few times. V gene TRBV6-1 combines with J gene TRBJ1-5; D unresolved. Germline assignment: CDR1 MNHNS and CDR2 SASEGT. With 8 bases removed from V and 0 bases from J, the gap between germline ends came to 11 bases. This CDR3 region has 14 residues. CDR3 DNA: TGTGCCAGCTCCTGGCCCCTTAGCAATCAGCCCCAGCATTTT. Encoded protein: CASSWPLSNQPQHF.

The chain employs TRBV9 and TRBJ2-7; D remains ambiguous. Per the germline V gene, CDR1 is SGDLS and CDR2 is YYNGEE. CDR3 length: 14 amino acids. Trimming left V 0 bases short and J 0 bases short, with 7 bases between. CDR3 sequence: CASSVELSSYEQYF. CDR3 nucleotide sequence: TGTGCCAGCAGCGTAGAGTTGAGCTCCTACGAGCAGTACTTC. The full variable domain, with the rest looked up from reference TRBV9 and TRBJ2-7, is DSGVTQTPKHLITATGQRVTLRCSPRSGDLSVYWYQQSLDQGLQFLIQYYNGEERAKGNILERFSAQQFPDLHSELNLSSLELGDSALYFCASSVELSSYEQYFGPGTRLTVT.

CDR3 coding DNA: TGTGCCAGCAGTCCCGGGGGGACATTCGAAGATACTAACACTGAAGCTTTCTTT. Protein product: CASSPGGTFEDTNTEAFF. The V and J genes are TRBV28 and TRBJ1-1, with D possibly matching TRBD1 (6 bases). The germline V and J ends were trimmed by 5 bases and 2 bases, with 24 bases remaining between them. The CDR3 runs to 18 residues. Germline V gene sequence: CDR1 MDHEN, CDR2 SYDVKM. Supplemented by reference TRBV28 and TRBJ1-1, the full variable domain reads DVKVTQSSRYLVKRTGEKVFLECVQDMDHENMFWYRQDPGLGLRLIYFSYDVKMKEKGDIPEGYSVSREKKERFSLILESASTNQTSMYLCASSPGGTFEDTNTEAFFGQGTRLTVV.

The chain employs TRBV2 and TRBJ2-7, with 9 bases that match TRBD1. Trimming took 4 bases from V and 1 from J; bases not matched to a gene: 2. The CDR3 covers 14 residues. CDR1 and CDR2 (germline): SNHLY, FYNNEI. The CDR3 is CASSGQGVSYEQYF. DNA for the CDR3: TGTGCCAGCAGTGGACAGGGGGTTTCCTACGAGCAGTACTTC.

The chain joins TRBV5-1 to TRBJ2-1; 8 bases match TRBD2. The CDR3 spans 17 residues. Per germline, CDR1 SGHRS and CDR2 YFSETQ. J gave up 3 bases and V 1 base, and 9 bases lay outside the gene matches. The CDR3 loop reads CASSLTTGTSFYNEQFF. CDR3 coding DNA: TGCGCCAGCAGCTTGACCACCGGGACTAGTTTCTACAATGAGCAGTTCTTC.

The rearrangement joins TRBV9 to TRBJ1-1, with D unresolved. Germline V CDR1 and CDR2: SGDLS, YYNGEE. This CDR3 is built from 13 residues. The ends were cut back, 4 bases at V and 1 base at J, with 8 bases in the middle. The CDR3 coding sequence is TGTGCCAGCAGCCCAAACAAGAACACTGAAGCTTTCTTT. This codes for CASSPNKNTEAFF.

The V call is TRBV19, the J call TRBJ1-1; 8 positions match TRBD1. V trimming: 6 bases; J trimming: 5 bases; junction bases outside the gene matches: 5. CDR1 and CDR2 (germline): LNHDA, SQIVND (reference sequence). CDR3 size: 13 residues. This CDR3 reads CASSDRGNTEAFF. The CDR3 nucleotides are TGTGCCAGTAGCGACAGGGGAAATACTGAAGCTTTCTTT.

The chain recombines TRBV28 with TRBJ2-3; 12 bases agree with TRBD1. The V and J ends lost 5 bases and 3 bases, in that order; junction bases with no gene match: 9. CDR3 length: 17 amino acids. Germline CDR1 and CDR2: MDHEN and SYDVKM. This chain's CDR3 is CASSPLMGQGATDTQYF. The CDR3 DNA reads TGTGCCAGCAGTCCCCTAATGGGACAGGGGGCAACAGATACGCAGTATTTT.

The genes are TRBV9 and TRBJ1-3; TRBD1 matches 11 bases. This CDR3 contains 16 residues. J gave up 2 bases and V 4 bases, and 5 bases lay outside the gene matches. CDR1 is SGDLS, CDR2 YYNGEE, per germline. CDR3 protein: CASSRDRGIAGNTIYF. DNA of the CDR3: TGTGCCAGCAGCAGGGACAGGGGGATCGCTGGAAACACCATATATTTT.

V is TRBV6-1 and J is TRBJ1-1; unclear D gene. In germline, CDR1 is MNHNS, CDR2 SASEGT. The CDR3 consists of 13 residues. Trimming removed 3 bases at V and 8 bases at J, with 13 bases between. CDR3 loop: CASSEESRGEAFF. Here the CDR3 DNA reads TGTGCCAGCAGTGAGGAAAGTAGAGGGGAAGCTTTCTTT.

This chain joins TRBV28 and TRBJ2-7; possibly TRBD2 for D (6 bases). Deletions cut 5 bases from V and 6 bases from J, with 20 bases between. Germline loops: CDR1 MDHEN, CDR2 SYDVKM. The CDR3 runs to 15 residues. The CDR3 nucleotides read TGTGCCAGCAGTCCCTATGGAGGGGTGACCTCCGAGCAGTACTTC. Its protein is CASSPYGGVTSEQYF. Supplemented by reference TRBV28 and TRBJ2-7, the full variable domain reads DVKVTQSSRYLVKRTGEKVFLECVQDMDHENMFWYRQDPGLGLRLIYFSYDVKMKEKGDIPEGYSVSREKKERFSLILESASTNQTSMYLCASSPYGGVTSEQYFGPGTRLTVT.

This chain links TRBV28 with TRBJ1-5; D remains unclear. There are 14 residues in the CDR3. Germline assignment: CDR1 MDHEN and CDR2 SYDVKM. Deletions cut 3 bases from V and 5 bases from J, with 11 bases between. CDR3 protein: CASSFLASYQPQHF. CDR3 bases: TGTGCCAGCAGTTTCCTTGCCAGTTATCAGCCCCAGCATTTT.

V gene TRBV15 combines with J gene TRBJ2-7; 9 positions match TRBD2. The germline gives CDR1 LNHNV, CDR2 YYDKDF (reference sequence). The CDR3 totals 14 residues. The junction had 4 bases not matched to a gene; V was cut back by 2 bases and J by 5 bases. The CDR3 DNA is TGTGCCACCAGCAGACCGGGACTAGCAGACGAGCAGTACTTC. Its translation is CATSRPGLADEQYF.

This clone was recorded once. J is TRBJ2-7 and V is TRBV27; 7 bases are shared with TRBD1. CDR3 size: 15 residues. CDR1 MNHEY and CDR2 SMNVEV come from the germline V gene (reference sequence). Trimming took 5 bases from V and 0 from J; bases not matched to a gene: 7. Here the CDR3 DNA reads TGTGCCAGCAGTCCGACCGGGACAGTCTCCTACGAGCAGTACTTC. Translating it yields CASSPTGTVSYEQYF.

This clone appeared once. This chain connects TRBV7-2 to TRBJ2-7; TRBD2 agrees at 9 bases. Germline trimming cut 1 base from V and 0 bases from J; bases unmatched to any gene: 4. The CDR3 loop spans 16 amino acids. CDR1 and CDR2 (germline): SGHTA, FQGNSA. CDR3 protein: CASSLVPSGTSYEQYF. DNA for the CDR3: TGTGCCAGCAGCTTAGTCCCTAGCGGGACCTCCTACGAGCAGTACTTC. The full variable domain, completed using reference TRBV7-2 and TRBJ2-7, is GAGVSQSPSNKVTEKGKDVELRCDPISGHTALYWYRQSLGQGLEFLIYFQGNSAPDKSGLPSDRFSAERTGGSVSTLTIQRTQQEDSAVYLCASSLVPSGTSYEQYFGPGTRLTVT.

CDR3 DNA sequence: TGCGCCAGCAGCCAAGAACACGGGAGGGGGCGAGATGGTAATGAAAAACTGTTTTTT. The encoded protein is CASSQEHGRGRDGNEKLFF. This chain joins TRBV4-3 and TRBJ1-4; 7 nucleotides line up with TRBD1. V dropped 0 bases and J dropped 4; count of bases not matched to a gene: 14. Per the germline V gene, CDR1 is LGHNA and CDR2 is YSLEER. There are 19 residues in the CDR3.

J is TRBJ1-1 and V is TRBV6-1; no clear D. CDR1 and CDR2 from the germline V gene are MNHNS and SASEGT. This CDR3 region has 15 residues. V was cut by 10 bases and J by 4 bases, with 22 bases left in between. CDR3 in amino acids: CATPDDMWAGTEAFF. CDR3 nucleotide sequence: TGTGCCACCCCGGATGATATGTGGGCGGGCACTGAAGCTTTCTTT.

The chain uses TRBV29-1 and TRBJ2-3; 7 nucleotides agree with TRBD1. J gave up 6 bases and V 3 bases, and 12 bases lay outside the gene matches. Germline CDR1 is SQVTM and CDR2 is ANQGSEA. This CDR3 comprises 15 residues. CDR3 DNA sequence: TGCAGCGTTGAGGGGACAGCCCTTGGGTGGGATACGCAGTATTTT. Translation gives CSVEGTALGWDTQYF.

The V gene is TRBV5-1, the J gene TRBJ2-7, with 7 bases lining up with TRBD1. V lost 4 bases, J lost 0 bases, and 4 bases stayed unmatched. Germline V gene sequence: CDR1 SGHRS, CDR2 YFSETQ. This CDR3 region has 14 residues. The CDR3 is CASSPDRSSYEQYF. In DNA form, the CDR3 reads TGCGCCAGCAGCCCGGACAGGAGCTCCTACGAGCAGTACTTC.

V usage is TRBV11-2 and J usage is TRBJ2-3, with 11 bases aligning to TRBD2. V was clipped by 3 bases and J by 3 bases; unmatched bases: 2. The germline CDR1 and CDR2 sequences are SGHAT and FQNNGV. This CDR3 comprises 15 residues. Here the CDR3 reads CASSFRTSGTDTQYF. CDR3 bases: TGTGCCAGCAGCTTCCGGACTAGCGGGACAGATACGCAGTATTTT.

The chain has TRBV5-1 and TRBJ1-1; 7 nucleotides agree with TRBD1. This CDR3 region has 16 residues. Per germline, CDR1 SGHRS and CDR2 YFSETQ. With 5 bases clipped from V and 0 bases from J, the junction kept 10 bases outside the gene matches. CDR3 loop: CASSFAGTALNTEAFF. Written as DNA, the CDR3 is TGCGCCAGCAGTTTTGCCGGGACAGCCCTGAACACTGAAGCTTTCTTT.